These 2 T cell receptor beta chains originate from one sample sequenced in a study of cytomegalovirus exposure and HLA in healthy donors. Primers included in the PCR were 60 Vbeta and 13 Jbeta primers. Profiled with immunoSEQ multiplex PCR; TCRdb holds only in-frame clones, not every one. The data show about 92,000 clones, 65% to 80% seen once. Sequencing was carried out using PBMCs. The source is a woman between 18 and 29 years old in good health and CMV-seropositive.

The gene calls are TRBV29-1 and TRBJ2-3, with 10 bases lining up with TRBD2. The CDR3 is 15 amino acids. V lost 4 bases and J lost 4; bases outside the gene matches: 8. Germline V gives CDR1 SQVTM, CDR2 ANQGSEA. The CDR3 region is CSVGPSGSPADTQYF. Written as DNA, the CDR3 is TGCAGCGTTGGTCCTAGCGGGAGTCCCGCAGATACGCAGTATTTT.

This rearrangement joins TRBV4-3 to TRBJ1-2; D is ambiguous. Germline-derived CDR1 and CDR2 are LGHNA and YSLEER. Trimming left V 1 base short and J 8 bases short, with 11 bases between. The CDR3 has 13 residues. Written as DNA, the CDR3 is TGCGCCAGCAGCCAAGCCAGCGGGATGGGCTACACCTTC. Protein product: CASSQASGMGYTF.